This is a list of T cell receptor beta chains from one sample in a study of T-cell memory formation after mild COVID-19. TCRdb analysed the 5' RACE reads with MiXCR anew, one entry per CDR3 protein. This table has 350,000 to 500,000 distinct CDR3 sequences, 23% appearing once. Specimen: PBMCs or a T cell subset sorted from them (not recorded which). Receptor source: an adult woman who had mild COVID-19 (a few samples of this study predate the infection). Cell type and time point are not known. Each CDR3 is given with its conserved first and last residue. D genes are given only for firm matches. Expanded clones are given a class, and other clones once, few, many or no size at all.

-,-,TRBJ1-6,TRBV7-8,CASSLGGSSPLHF,TGTGCCAGCAGCTTAGGAGGTTCCTCACCCCTCCACTTT
few,TRBD2,TRBJ2-1,TRBV27,CASSSLAGASYNEQFF,TGTGCCAGCAGTTCTCTAGCGGGAGCTTCCTACAATGAGCAGTTCTTC
few,-,TRBJ1-2,TRBV12-3/TRBV12-4,CASSAGSRTF,TGTGCCAGCAGTGCAGGCTCCAGGACCTTC
few,TRBD1,TRBJ2-4,TRBV27,CASSLSRTILGQGAPNSKNIQYF,TGTGCCAGCAGTTTGTCACGAACCATCCTCGGACAGGGGGCTCCGAATTCCAAAAACATTCAGTACTTC
-,TRBD2,TRBJ2-4,TRBV7-9,CASSRTLAGDIQYF,TGTGCCAGCAGCCGTACTTTAGCGGGAGACATTCAGTACTTC
few,-,TRBJ1-2,TRBV12-3/TRBV12-4,CASSFLRGGYTF,TGTGCCAGCAGTTTTCTCCGCGGAGGCTACACCTTC
-,TRBD2,TRBJ2-3,TRBV5-1,CASSYLAGGRTDTQYF,TGCGCCAGCAGCTATTTAGCGGGCGGGAGAACAGATACGCAGTATTTT
-,-,TRBJ2-1,TRBV24-1,CATSDSRNRKNEQFF,TGTGCCACCAGTGACAGCCGGAACCGTAAGAATGAGCAGTTCTTC
-,-,TRBJ2-3,TRBV7-9,CASSLAGKPADTQYF,TGTGCCAGCAGCTTAGCGGGCAAACCGGCAGATACGCAGTATTTT
-,TRBD1,TRBJ2-3,TRBV12-3/TRBV12-4,CASRRTGARTDTQYF,TGTGCCAGCAGAAGGACAGGGGCTCGGACAGATACGCAGTATTTT
once,TRBD2,TRBJ2-1,TRBV3-1,CASSPPSGVTYNEQFF,TGTGCCAGCAGCCCTCCGAGCGGGGTCACCTACAATGAGCAGTTCTTC
few,TRBD2,TRBJ2-3,TRBV3-1,CASVSGSTDTQYF,TGTGCCAGCGTTAGCGGGAGCACAGATACGCAGTATTTT
-,-,TRBJ1-1,TRBV6-1,CASSDFNRGAAEAFF,TGTGCCAGCAGTGATTTTAACCGGGGGGCGGCTGAAGCTTTCTTT
-,-,TRBJ2-7,TRBV5-1,CASSLSAGKGYEQYF,TGCGCCAGCAGCTTGTCGGCAGGGAAGGGCTACGAGCAGTACTTC
-,TRBD2,TRBJ2-7,TRBV19,CASSPRGLAGGEVYF,TGTGCCAGTAGCCCCCGAGGACTAGCGGGAGGAGAGGTGTACTTC
few,-,TRBJ1-5,TRBV2,CAGRGDGNQPQHF,TGTGCCGGCCGGGGGGACGGAAATCAGCCCCAGCATTTT
-,-,TRBJ1-6,TRBV7-2,CASSHNQGPYNSPLHF,TGTGCCAGCAGCCACAACCAGGGGCCCTATAATTCACCCCTCCACTTT
few,-,TRBJ2-2,TRBV13,CASSLGLGPPGTGELFF,TGTGCCAGCAGCTTAGGCCTCGGACCTCCGGGTACCGGGGAGCTGTTTTTT
few,TRBD2,TRBJ2-4,TRBV12-3/TRBV12-4,CASSRSGGGAKNIQYF,TGTGCCAGCAGCCGTAGCGGGGGCGGGGCCAAAAACATTCAGTACTTC
-,-,TRBJ2-1,TRBV6-1,CASSEAQLAINEQFF,TGTGCCAGCAGTGAAGCGCAACTAGCTATCAATGAGCAGTTCTTC
-,TRBD1,TRBJ2-3,TRBV24-1,CATSESDRAVGDTQYF,TGTGCCACCAGTGAATCGGACAGGGCCGTCGGAGATACGCAGTATTTT
many,TRBD2,TRBJ2-1,TRBV7-3,CASSLSSGSYNEQFF,TGTGCCAGTTCCCTCTCTAGCGGCTCCTACAATGAGCAGTTCTTC
few,TRBD2,TRBJ2-1,TRBV20-1,CSASGGILYNEQFF,TGCAGTGCTAGCGGGGGGATACTCTACAATGAGCAGTTCTTC
-,-,TRBJ2-3,TRBV12-3/TRBV12-4,CASRLQGEDTQYF,TGTGCCAGCAGATTACAGGGAGAAGATACGCAGTATTTT
-,TRBD1,TRBJ2-3,TRBV5-6,CASRILRRDSGADTQYF,TGTGCCAGCAGAATTCTCCGCCGGGACAGTGGGGCAGATACGCAGTATTTT
-,-,TRBJ2-2,TRBV10-3,CAISGGSGPNTGELFF,TGTGCCATCAGTGGAGGCTCGGGGCCGAACACCGGGGAGCTGTTTTTT
-,-,TRBJ2-2,TRBV29-1,CSALAVRNTGELFF,TGCAGCGCCTTGGCAGTCAGGAACACCGGGGAGCTGTTTTTT
few,-,TRBJ1-6,TRBV7-8,CASSLAGAGNSPLHF,TGTGCCAGCAGCTTAGCGGGGGCGGGTAATTCACCCCTCCACTTT
-,-,TRBJ1-1,TRBV10-3,CAISVSKGSTEAFF,TGTGCCATCAGTGTATCTAAGGGGAGCACTGAAGCTTTCTTT
-,-,TRBJ2-3,TRBV20-1,CSARPGGDTQYF,TGCAGTGCAAGGCCCGGGGGCGATACGCAGTATTTT
few,-,TRBJ2-7,TRBV7-9,CASTLRGEQYF,TGTGCCAGCACCCTGCGGGGCGAGCAGTACTTC
-,-,TRBJ2-7,TRBV20-1,CSAAVDGVPLLTYEQYF,TGCAGTGCCGCGGTTGATGGGGTTCCGCTACTAACCTACGAGCAGTACTTC
many,TRBD1,TRBJ2-7,TRBV28,CASSPGTGGSLGEQYF,TGTGCCAGCAGTCCCGGGACAGGGGGAAGCTTGGGCGAGCAGTACTTC
few,-,TRBJ2-7,TRBV4-2,CASSQERSGSSYEQYF,TGTGCCAGCAGCCAAGAACGGTCCGGGAGCTCCTACGAGCAGTACTTC
-,-,TRBJ1-5,TRBV6-1,CASSPRDTVAVGNQPQHF,TGTGCCAGCAGTCCCCGGGACACAGTAGCGGTGGGCAATCAGCCCCAGCATTTT
few,-,TRBJ1-1,TRBV3-1,CASSQVGGESEAFF,TGTGCCAGCAGCCAAGTGGGGGGAGAATCTGAAGCTTTCTTT
few,TRBD1,TRBJ2-2,TRBV4-1,CASSRQGNGELFF,TGCGCCAGCAGCCGACAGGGTAACGGGGAGCTGTTTTTT
-,TRBD2,TRBJ2-2,TRBV6-2/TRBV6-3,CASSYRLAGTGELFF,TGTGCCAGCAGTTATCGGTTAGCGGGAACCGGGGAGCTGTTTTTT
-,TRBD1,TRBJ2-7,TRBV6-5,CASSYSATGTYEQYF,TGTGCCAGCAGTTACTCGGCGACAGGGACCTACGAGCAGTACTTC
-,-,TRBJ1-5,TRBV6-5,CASRIQLEPQHF,TGTGCCAGCAGGATCCAACTAGAGCCCCAGCATTTT